This passage covers 14 T cell receptor beta chains from one sample sequenced in a study of T cells in Graves' hyperthyroidism and ophthalmopathy. The investigators amplified TCR beta CDR3 regions from RNA transcripts. Primed by the HTBI set, a first-round RT-PCR was run on the TCR CDR3. A single record per CDR3 protein comes from TCRdb applying MiXCR to the multiplex PCR reads. Among more than 500,000 distinct CDR3 sequences listed, roughly a sixth were seen once. Sequenced input: blood. The receptors stem from a woman under 40 with Graves' ophthalmopathy.

On this clonotype itself: A read error is possible here, since a much larger clone lies one base away. The chain recombines TRBV20-1 with TRBJ2-1; D is ambiguous. The V end lost 1 base, the J end lost 12 bases, and 7 bases lay between the germline ends. Germline V gene sequence: CDR1 DFQATT, CDR2 SNEGSKA (reference sequence). This CDR3 spans 10 amino acids. The CDR3 coding sequence is TGCAGTGCTAGAGGGGATGGGCAGTTCTTC. Encoded protein: CSARGDGQFF.

This clonotype was observed a few times. The rearrangement links TRBV20-1 to TRBJ1-5; D perhaps matches TRBD1 (6 bases). The CDR3 has 13 residues. Germline V gene sequence: CDR1 DFQATT, CDR2 SNEGSKA (reference sequence). Trimming removed 3 bases from V and 4 bases from J, with 10 bases in between. For the CDR3, the DNA is TGCAGTGCTAGTCAGGGGCAAAATCAGCCCCAGCATTTT. This translates into CSASQGQNQPQHF.

This clonotype was counted between two and nine times. This chain links TRBV9 with TRBJ2-1, with D possibly TRBD1 on 8 matching bases. Germline CDR1 is SGDLS and CDR2 is YYNGEE. Trimming took 4 bases from V and 0 from J, leaving 26 bases between them. The CDR3 is 20 amino acids. In nucleotides, the CDR3 is TGTGCCAGCAGCCCTTCACCGGGACAGGTGGGCGGGAGCTCCTACAATGAGCAGTTCTTC. Protein: CASSPSPGQVGGSSYNEQFF.

The chain is built from TRBV5-1 and TRBJ1-4; 7 bases are a match to TRBD1. This CDR3 is built from 14 residues. Germline trimming cut 4 bases from V and 7 bases from J; bases unmatched to any gene: 7. Germline CDR1 SGHRS, CDR2 YFSETQ. The CDR3 reads CASSPGTALEKLFF. The CDR3, as DNA: TGCGCCAGCAGCCCCGGGACAGCTCTTGAAAAACTGTTTTTT.

This chain uses TRBV4-1 with TRBJ2-7; D is undetermined. This CDR3 comprises 15 residues. Germline assignment: CDR1 MGHRA and CDR2 YSYEKL. Trimming removed 1 base at V and 2 bases at J, with 12 bases between. The CDR3 nucleotides read TGCGCCAGCAGCCAAGGTGAATCCCGGGCCTACGAGCAGTACTTC. As protein: CASSQGESRAYEQYF.

The CDR3 DNA follows: TGCAGCGTTCTGGTAGGACTCTATGGCTACACCTTC. It specifies CSVLVGLYGYTF. The rearrangement joins TRBV29-1 to TRBJ1-2; D gene uncertain. Per germline, CDR1 SQVTM and CDR2 ANQGSEA. V was pared by 5 bases and J by 4 bases, with 11 bases between. This CDR3 spans 12 amino acids.

The J gene is TRBJ2-2, the V gene TRBV28, with D possibly TRBD2 on 5 matching bases. Germline CDR1 is MDHEN and CDR2 is SYDVKM. The CDR3 has 18 residues. V shed 3 bases and J shed 6 bases, with 23 bases lying between them. CDR3: CASSLRVWDPSGPGELFF. The CDR3 DNA is TGTGCCAGCAGTTTGAGGGTGTGGGATCCAAGCGGCCCCGGGGAGCTGTTTTTT.

This clonotype was counted many times. The rearrangement joins TRBV5-1 to TRBJ2-7; tentatively, D is TRBD1 (6 bases). The CDR3 has 13 residues. Trimming removed 3 bases from V and 4 bases from J, with 11 bases in between. Per the germline V gene, CDR1 is SGHRS and CDR2 is YFSETQ. In DNA form, the CDR3 reads TGCGCCAGCAGCTATGGACAGCTTTACGAGCAGTACTTC. Protein sequence: CASSYGQLYEQYF.

This clonotype was found many times. The J gene is TRBJ2-2, the V gene TRBV12-3 or TRBV12-4; possible D gene TRBD2, 5 bases. CDR3 size: 15 residues. The V end was cut by 2 bases, the J end by 6 bases, with 13 bases between. The CDR3 nucleotides are TGTGCCAGCAGTTTATTAGCGCTGAGGGCCGGGGAGCTGTTTTTT. It translates to CASSLLALRAGELFF.

A word on this clonotype: A much larger clone differs by one base, so this may be a read error. The chain links TRBV2 to TRBJ2-7, with TRBD1 matching over 7 bases. The CDR3 sequence is 15 residues long. CDR1 and CDR2 from the germline V gene are SNHLY and FYNNEI. The CDR3 spells CASSEQGQVLSERYF. The CDR3 nucleotides are TGTGCCAGCAGCGAACAAGGACAGGTTCTCTCCGAGCGGTACTTC.

The chain links TRBV7-2 to TRBJ2-7; 11 bases are a match to TRBD2. V lost 5 bases, J lost 2 bases, and 5 bases stayed unmatched. Germline V gene data show CDR1 as SGHTA and CDR2 as FQGNSA. The CDR3 has 15 amino acids. In DNA, the CDR3 is TGTGCCAGCAGCCTGACTAGCGGGATAGCCTACGAGCAGTACTTC. Its protein product is CASSLTSGIAYEQYF.

This chain links TRBV7-3 with TRBJ2-3; D could derive from TRBD1 or TRBD2 (5 bases each). Trimming cost V 5 bases and J 14 bases, with 17 bases left between them. CDR1 is SGHTA and CDR2 is FQGTGA in the germline V gene. The length of the CDR3 is 12 residues. The DNA of the CDR3 is TGTGCCAGCAGCATGTTCCGGGACCTGTGGTATTTT. Translation gives CASSMFRDLWYF.

This clonotype was picked up many times. The chain has TRBV7-8 and TRBJ2-7, with D possibly TRBD1 on 6 matching bases. Germline CDR1 and CDR2: SGHVS and FQNEAQ. The CDR3 runs to 14 residues. Trimming shortened V by 4 bases and J by 1 base, and 11 bases separated the two germline ends. In DNA form, the CDR3 reads TGTGCCAGCAGCTCCCCGCAGGGGTCCTACGAGCAGTACTTC. This codes for CASSSPQGSYEQYF.

V usage is TRBV25-1 and J usage is TRBJ1-1; 7 nucleotides match TRBD1. The V segment lost 4 bases and the J segment 5 bases; nucleotides outside the gene matches: 4. There are 13 residues in the CDR3. Germline lookup yields CDR1 MGHDK and CDR2 SYGVNS. CDR3 sequence: CASSVGGSTEAFF. The CDR3 DNA is TGTGCCAGCAGTGTAGGGGGCTCGACTGAAGCTTTCTTT.